Below are 17 T cell receptor beta chains sequenced from a single sample in a study of Graves' ophthalmopathy and Graves' hyperthyroidism. RNA transcripts were the source from which TCR beta CDR3 regions were amplified. HTBI primers were employed in first-round RT-PCR, then a second-round multiplex PCR followed. In TCRdb, the multiplex PCR reads were re-called with MiXCR into one record per CDR3 protein. The sample shows roughly 500,000 distinct CDR3 sequences, over 13% of them seen only once. Material for sequencing was blood. These TCRs come from a woman aged 30 to 39 with Graves' ophthalmopathy.

The sample holds many counts of this clonotype. The V call is TRBV12-3 or TRBV12-4, the J call TRBJ2-7, with D possibly TRBD1 on 5 matching bases. The CDR3 is made up of 15 amino acids. V lost 3 bases and J 6 bases, leaving 18 bases between the germline ends. In DNA, the CDR3 is TGTGCCAGCAGTTTGGGTAGGGGCGGCCATCTCGAGCAGTACTTC. Protein: CASSLGRGGHLEQYF.

At least ten counts were recorded for this clonotype. The V call is TRBV12-3 or TRBV12-4, the J call TRBJ1-5; 7 bases are a match to TRBD1. Trimming cost V 6 bases and J 7 bases; bases outside gene matches: 6. CDR3 length equals 13 residues. The DNA for the CDR3 is TGTGCCAGCAGGACGACAGGGAGACAGCCCCAGCATTTT. Translation: CASRTTGRQPQHF.

There are a few counts of this clonotype. The chain is built from TRBV18 and TRBJ2-7; 7 positions agree with TRBD2. Germline CDR1 reads KGHSH; CDR2 reads LQKENI. Trimming took 0 bases from V and 2 from J; bases not matched to a gene: 4. The CDR3 extends over 15 amino acids. CDR3 sequence (DNA): TGTGCCAGCTCACCACCGGGCGGGAGAACCTACGAGCAGTACTTC. The encoded protein is CASSPPGGRTYEQYF.

This clonotype was recorded at least ten times. This rearrangement joins TRBV3-1 to TRBJ1-5; D is uncertain. V lost 0 bases and J 5 bases, leaving 5 bases between the germline ends. In germline, CDR1 is LGHDT, CDR2 YNNKEL (reference sequence). CDR3 length equals 13 residues. The chain's CDR3 is CASSQDRYQPQHF. CDR3 nucleotide sequence: TGTGCCAGCAGCCAAGATCGTTATCAGCCCCAGCATTTT.

The V gene is TRBV6-1, the J gene TRBJ1-1, with D possibly TRBD1 on 5 matching bases. The CDR3 length is 14 residues. The germline V gene encodes CDR1 MNHNS and CDR2 SASEGT. V was shortened by 4 bases and J by 2 bases, with 11 bases between the two germline ends. The CDR3 coding sequence is TGTGCCAGCAGTGTGGCAGGGCTAAACACTGAAGCTTTCTTT. Amino acid sequence: CASSVAGLNTEAFF.

The table lists this clonotype with many counts. The V and J genes are TRBV18 and TRBJ2-2; D possibly corresponds to TRBD1 (5 bases). This CDR3 is 14 amino acids long. V lost 5 bases to trimming and J lost 6 bases, with 13 bases between them. The germline CDR1 and CDR2 sequences are KGHSH and LQKENI. The CDR3 loop is CASSIQGRSGELFF. The CDR3 region has the DNA TGTGCCAGCTCAATCCAGGGAAGATCCGGGGAGCTGTTTTTT. The whole variable domain, remainder taken from reference TRBV18 and TRBJ2-2, is NAGVMQNPRHLVRRRGQEARLRCSPMKGHSHVYWYRQLPEEGLKFMVYLQKENIIDESGMPKERFSAEFPKEGPSILRIQQVVRGDSAAYFCASSIQGRSGELFFGEGSRLTVL.

Ten or more counts support this clonotype. This chain links TRBV20-1 with TRBJ2-2; 10 bases align to TRBD2. This CDR3 has 13 residues. The germline gives CDR1 DFQATT, CDR2 SNEGSKA (reference sequence). The ends lost 4 bases at V and 6 bases at J; junction bases unmatched: 2. The CDR3, as DNA: TGCAGTGCTACTAGCGGGAGATCCGGGGAGCTGTTTTTT. Its translation: CSATSGRSGELFF.

This clonotype was seen at least ten times. The chain is built from TRBV19 and TRBJ2-2; possibly TRBD1 for D (6 bases). V shed 3 bases and J shed 2 bases, with 13 bases lying between them. Germline V lookup: CDR1 LNHDA, CDR2 SQIVND (reference sequence). The CDR3 extends over 16 amino acids. The CDR3 protein is CASSMGVGGNTGELFF. The CDR3, as DNA: TGTGCCAGTAGTATGGGAGTAGGGGGTAACACCGGGGAGCTGTTTTTT. Full variable domain (rest looked up from reference TRBV19 and TRBJ2-2): DGGITQSPKYLFRKEGQNVTLSCEQNLNHDAMYWYRQDPGQGLRLIYYSQIVNDFQKGDIAEGYSVSREKKESFPLTVTSAQKNPTAFYLCASSMGVGGNTGELFFGEGSRLTVL.

This clonotype was picked up many times. The gene calls are TRBV28 and TRBJ2-5; D may be TRBD2 (6 bases). Trimming removed 5 bases from V and 4 bases from J, with 14 bases in between. The V gene's germline CDR1 is MDHEN and CDR2 SYDVKM. The CDR3 totals 14 residues. For the CDR3, the DNA is TGTGCCAGCAGTGGAGGGGTAGGGGTAGAGACCCAGTACTTC. Residues: CASSGGVGVETQYF.

This clonotype was seen repeatedly, ten times or more. The chain combines TRBV20-1 with TRBJ2-2; 11 positions match TRBD1. CDR1 and CDR2 (germline): DFQATT, SNEGSKA (reference sequence). The CDR3 spans 17 residues. V shed 5 bases and J 0 bases; nucleotides not matched to a gene: 8. The CDR3 sequence is CSALRTGGNSNTGELFF. CDR3 nucleotides: TGCAGTGCTTTAAGGACAGGGGGCAACTCGAACACCGGGGAGCTGTTTTTT.

In its sample, this clonotype was seen many times. The chain has TRBV20-1 and TRBJ2-5, with 7 nucleotides matching TRBD1. V lost 5 bases to trimming and J lost 2 bases; unmatched junction nucleotides: 11. This CDR3 has 15 residues. Germline loops: CDR1 DFQATT, CDR2 SNEGSKA (reference sequence). CDR3 amino acids: CSAFVPGQEQETQYF. The CDR3 DNA is TGCAGTGCTTTTGTTCCCGGACAGGAACAAGAGACCCAGTACTTC.

With respect to this clonotype: Possible read error: a much larger clone is one base away. The gene calls are TRBV11-2 and TRBJ2-5; either TRBD1 or TRBD2 may fit D (7 bases each). The germline V gene has CDR1 SGHAT and CDR2 FQNNGV. The CDR3 length is 18 residues. Trimming took off 2 bases at V and 4 bases at J, with 23 bases between the two ends. The CDR3 sequence: CASSLLYRGCGSLETQYF. For the CDR3, the DNA is TGTGCCAGCAGCTTACTGTACAGGGGATGCGGGAGTCTAGAGACCCAGTACTTC.

V usage is TRBV7-2 and J usage is TRBJ2-7; 11 bases agree with TRBD2. CDR1 is SGHTA, CDR2 FQGNSA, per germline. J was trimmed by 6 bases and V by 1 base; bases with no gene match: 5. There are 15 residues in the CDR3. The CDR3 DNA reads TGTGCCAGCAGCTTAGTAGGGACTAGCGGAAGCGAGCAGTACTTC. Translated: CASSLVGTSGSEQYF.

This clonotype was detected many times. This chain connects TRBV27 to TRBJ2-5, with a weak D call TRBD2 (5 bases). The CDR3 runs to 19 residues. The V end lost 5 bases, the J end lost 5 bases, and 30 bases lay between the germline ends. The germline V gene encodes CDR1 MNHEY and CDR2 SMNVEV (reference sequence). The CDR3 region has the DNA TGTGCCAGCAGTAAAGACACCGGGGAACGGGCCCCCGGTATGGAGACCCAGTACTTC. Translation gives CASSKDTGERAPGMETQYF.

The sample holds a few counts of this clonotype. Written as DNA, the CDR3 is TGTGCCTGGAGCGGACAGCCCAATCAGCCCCAGCATTTT. It translates to CAWSGQPNQPQHF. The chain couples TRBV30 to TRBJ1-5; D is possibly TRBD1 (6 bases). Per the germline V gene, CDR1 is GTSNPN and CDR2 is SVGIG (reference sequence). Trimming took off 3 bases at V and 3 bases at J, with 9 bases between the two ends. The length of the CDR3 is 13 residues. Together with reference TRBV30 and TRBJ1-5, the CDR3 gives the full variable domain: SQTIHQWPATLVQPVGSPLSLECTVEGTSNPNLYWYRQAAGRGLQLLFYSVGIGQISSEVPQNLSASRPQDRQFILSSKKLLLSDSGFYLCAWSGQPNQPQHFGDGTRLSIL.

This clonotype was observed many times. V is TRBV6-5 and J is TRBJ1-2, with a possible D match to TRBD1 (5 bases). This CDR3 has 14 residues. Trimming cost V 4 bases and J 4 bases, with 13 bases left between them. Germline values: CDR1 MNHEY, CDR2 SVGAGI. The CDR3 sequence: CASSSTGVSYGYTF. CDR3 DNA: TGTGCCAGCAGTTCGACGGGGGTTTCCTATGGCTACACCTTC.

This clonotype was recorded many times. The chain couples TRBV12-3 or TRBV12-4 to TRBJ1-2; the D is unclear. CDR3 length: 16 residues. The germline V and J ends were trimmed by 3 bases and 7 bases, with 21 bases remaining between them. Written as DNA, the CDR3 is TGTGCCAGCAGTTTGACCGAGGAGGAGACCCGGGGTGGCTACACCTTC. Protein product: CASSLTEEETRGGYTF.